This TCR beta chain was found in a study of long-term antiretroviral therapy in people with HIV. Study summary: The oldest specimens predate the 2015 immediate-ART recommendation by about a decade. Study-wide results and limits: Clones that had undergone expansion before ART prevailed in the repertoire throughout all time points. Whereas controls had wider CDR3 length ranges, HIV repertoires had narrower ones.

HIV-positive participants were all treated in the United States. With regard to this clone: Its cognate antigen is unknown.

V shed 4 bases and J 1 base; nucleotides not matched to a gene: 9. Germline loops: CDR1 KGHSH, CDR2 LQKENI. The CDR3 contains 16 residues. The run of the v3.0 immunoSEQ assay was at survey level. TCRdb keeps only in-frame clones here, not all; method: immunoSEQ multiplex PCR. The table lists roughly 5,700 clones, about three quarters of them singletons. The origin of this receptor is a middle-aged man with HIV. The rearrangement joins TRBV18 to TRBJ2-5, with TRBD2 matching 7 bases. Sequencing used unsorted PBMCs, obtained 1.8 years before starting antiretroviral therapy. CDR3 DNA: TGTGCCAGCTCACTCACGGGGAGGGTCAGCCAAGAGACCCAGTACTTC. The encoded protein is CASSLTGRVSQETQYF.